This T cell receptor beta chain was obtained from a study of blood T cell repertoires in COVID-19. Study as a whole: From the United States, Italy and Spain came samples of acute and convalescent COVID-19. In each case, the material was cDNA or gDNA derived from T cells, B-cell-depleted T cells, or PBMCs.

The authors' processing: Amplified reference gene primers provided the basis for estimating nucleated cell counts. Profiling relied on immunoSEQ multiplex PCR, and the TCRdb table lists in-frame clones only, not all of them. The DNA was the basis for D and trimming; V, J and clone size are from that table. Altogether about 76,000 clones are present, around 87% being singletons, with the ten largest covering 9% to 15%. This CDR3 is built from 18 residues. Germline CDR1 MDHEN, CDR2 SYDVKM. V shed 3 bases, J shed 1 base, and the junction held 10 bases outside the gene matches. This clone was seen just once.

This chain connects TRBV28 to TRBJ2-3; 10 bases are a match to TRBD2. Sequencing was performed on peripheral blood. The sequence was collected from a human donor in a cohort sampled during active COVID-19. The CDR3 loop is CASSLIASGGDGTDTQYF. The CDR3 DNA sequence: TGTGCCAGCAGTTTGATCGCCAGCGGGGGGGACGGCACAGATACGCAGTATTTT.